One and the same sample provided the 10 T cell receptor beta chains below, sequenced in a study of human T cells and chemical hapten exposure. Using its own MiXCR run on the RACE reads, TCRdb lists one record per CDR3 protein. The sample records 300,000 to 450,000 distinct CDR3 sequences, approximately 5.1% being singletons. Time point in this sample: pre-sensitization, week 0. Treatment reported: therapeutic diphenylcyclopropenone sensitization with weekly scalp DPC. The specimen was whole blood, collected in connection with sensitization to the hapten diphenylcyclopropenone (DPC). These receptor sequences come from a woman between 45 and 65 years old with alopecia areata. Some clones in this sample may be carry-over from other donors' samples.

The J gene is TRBJ2-1, the V gene TRBV29-1, with 9 positions matching TRBD2. Germline V lookup: CDR1 SQVTM, CDR2 ANQGSEA. The CDR3 is 16 amino acids. V shed 3 bases and J 1 base; nucleotides not matched to a gene: 7. The CDR3 DNA follows: TGCAGCGTTGAGGGACTAGCTCTCCTTTCCTACAATGAGCAGTTCTTC. It specifies CSVEGLALLSYNEQFF.

The rearrangement uses TRBV24-1 and TRBJ2-5; weak D call: TRBD2 (5 bases). V lost 0 bases and J lost 4, with 5 bases in between. The CDR3 loop spans 13 amino acids. Per germline, CDR1 KGHDR and CDR2 SFDVKD. This CDR3 is CATSDLRGETQYF. DNA for the CDR3: TGTGCCACCAGTGATTTGCGGGGAGAGACCCAGTACTTC.

The V call is TRBV9, the J call TRBJ2-5; D is undetermined. Per germline, CDR1 SGDLS and CDR2 YYNGEE. V lost 0 bases, J lost 4 bases, and 10 bases lay in between. The CDR3 runs 14 residues. The CDR3 sequence is CASSVADQAETQYF. The DNA of the CDR3 is TGTGCCAGCAGCGTAGCAGATCAGGCAGAGACCCAGTACTTC.

This clonotype appeared a few times. The chain joins TRBV28 to TRBJ2-7; D not resolved. The CDR3 is made up of 13 amino acids. Germline V CDR1 and CDR2: MDHEN, SYDVKM. The ends were cut back, 7 bases at V and 6 bases at J, with 16 bases in the middle. The CDR3 nucleotides read TGTGCCAGCACCATGGGTTTTCTCCGCGAGCAGTACTTC. The encoded protein is CASTMGFLREQYF.

This clonotype was seen at least ten times. This chain joins TRBV24-1 and TRBJ1-1; 9 bases align to TRBD1. Looked up from germline, CDR1 is KGHDR and CDR2 is SFDVKD. The length of the CDR3 is 14 residues. The V and J ends lost 7 bases and 5 bases, in that order; junction bases with no gene match: 7. The CDR3 nucleotides are TGTGCCACCAGGGGGGGACAGGGAGCGACTGAAGCTTTCTTT. Translating it yields CATRGGQGATEAFF.

This clonotype was seen ten or more times. The V gene is TRBV7-8, the J gene TRBJ2-3, with 7 bases lining up with TRBD2. This CDR3 is built from 18 residues. Germline lookup yields CDR1 SGHVS and CDR2 FQNEAQ. V gave up 1 base and J gave up 0 bases; unmatched junction bases: 10. The CDR3 DNA follows: TGTGCCAGCAGCTTAGAGGCCCTAGCGGCCCTTAGCACAGATACGCAGTATTTT. Translated: CASSLEALAALSTDTQYF. Variable domain in full (rest from reference TRBV7-8 and TRBJ2-3): GAGVSQSPRYKVAKRGQDVALRCDPISGHVSLFWYQQALGQGPEFLTYFQNEAQLDKSGLPSDRFFAERPEGSVSTLKIQRTQQEDSAVYLCASSLEALAALSTDTQYFGPGTRLTVL.

This clonotype occurred a few times. This sequence joins TRBV7-9 and TRBJ2-3, with D possibly called TRBD1 or TRBD2 (6 bases each). Trimming took off 5 bases at V and 1 base at J, with 16 bases between the two ends. Germline V CDR1 and CDR2: SEHNR, FQNEAQ (reference sequence). The CDR3 contains 16 residues. The CDR3: CASSPWGRRGTDTQYF. Here the CDR3 DNA reads TGTGCCAGCAGCCCCTGGGGGCGGAGGGGCACAGATACGCAGTATTTT.

This clonotype was observed a few times. This chain joins TRBV15 and TRBJ2-5, with 7 bases lining up with TRBD1. CDR3 length: 16 amino acids. V lost 5 bases to trimming and J lost 2 bases; unmatched junction nucleotides: 11. CDR1 is LNHNV and CDR2 is YYDKDF in the germline V gene (reference sequence). The CDR3 is CATSGTGDLIQETQYF. CDR3 nucleotide sequence: TGTGCCACCAGCGGCACAGGGGACCTAATACAAGAGACCCAGTACTTC.

There are many counts of this clonotype. The rearrangement uses TRBV13 and TRBJ2-7, with 9 nucleotides matching TRBD1. The CDR3 covers 15 residues. With V trimmed by 5 bases and J by 1 base, 6 bases remained unmatched. The V gene's germline CDR1 is PRHDT and CDR2 FYEKMQ (reference sequence). CDR3 sequence: CASSSRQGVSYEQYF. CDR3 sequence (DNA): TGTGCCAGCAGCAGCCGACAGGGGGTATCCTACGAGCAGTACTTC.

This clonotype turned up a few times. The rearrangement joins TRBV7-9 to TRBJ2-1; 8 nucleotides match TRBD1. The CDR3 has 14 residues. Germline V lookup: CDR1 SEHNR, CDR2 FQNEAQ (reference sequence). With V trimmed by 5 bases and J by 8 bases, 8 bases remained unmatched. Here the CDR3 reads CASSLPGQVYEQFF. Here the CDR3 DNA reads TGTGCCAGCAGCCTACCGGGACAGGTCTATGAGCAGTTCTTC. Complete variable domain (other parts from reference TRBV7-9 and TRBJ2-1): DTGVSQNPRHKITKRGQNVTFRCDPISEHNRLYWYRQTLGQGPEFLTYFQNEAQLEKSRLLSDRFSAERPKGSFSTLEIQRTEQGDSAMYLCASSLPGQVYEQFFGPGTRLTVL.